The present entry profiles one T cell receptor beta chain with its context. The sample originates from a study of PD-1 blockade in classical Hodgkin lymphoma. Time point noted: cycle 4 day 1 (C4D1), after less than 7 weeks of nivolumab. Autologous stem cell transplantation was followed by relapse in every patient, and brentuximab vedotin exposure varied. Measured with immunoSEQ multiplex PCR; TCRdb has only the in-frame clones, and not every one. The repertoire holds approximately 24,000 clones, with approximately 77% as singletons. Trimming cost V 5 bases and J 6 bases, with 14 bases left between them. The CDR3 runs 14 residues. From germline, CDR1 is MNHNS and CDR2 SASEGT.

This sample comprised peripheral blood mononuclear cells (PBMCs), obtained before the fourth cycle of nivolumab. The TCR was taken from a human donor with classical Hodgkin lymphoma. V usage is TRBV6-1 and J usage is TRBJ2-1; no definite D call. The CDR3 is CASSLNYMGNEQFF. The CDR3 nucleotides are TGTGCCAGCAGTCTGAATTACATGGGCAATGAGCAGTTCTTC.